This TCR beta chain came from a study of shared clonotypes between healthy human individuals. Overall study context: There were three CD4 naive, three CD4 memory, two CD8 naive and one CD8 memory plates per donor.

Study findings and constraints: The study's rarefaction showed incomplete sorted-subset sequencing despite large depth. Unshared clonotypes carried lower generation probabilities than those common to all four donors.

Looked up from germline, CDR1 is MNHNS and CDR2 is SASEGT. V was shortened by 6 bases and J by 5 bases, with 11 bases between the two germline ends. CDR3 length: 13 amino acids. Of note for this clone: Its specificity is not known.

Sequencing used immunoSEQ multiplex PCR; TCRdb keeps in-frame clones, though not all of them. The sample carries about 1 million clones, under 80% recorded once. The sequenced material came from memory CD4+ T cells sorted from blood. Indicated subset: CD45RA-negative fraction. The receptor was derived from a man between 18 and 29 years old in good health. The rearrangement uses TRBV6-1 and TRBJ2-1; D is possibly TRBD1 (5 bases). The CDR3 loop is CASSVQGNNEQFF. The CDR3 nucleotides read TGTGCCAGCAGCGTCCAGGGCAACAATGAGCAGTTCTTC.